Presented here are 11 T cell receptor beta chains from one specimen sequenced in a study of spatial heterogeneity in lung cancer. From the 5' RACE reads, TCRdb called clonotypes with MiXCR, one entry per CDR3 protein. The sample has some 9,900 distinct CDR3 sequences, roughly 12% seen once. These receptors have no identified antigens. Study-level findings and limits: It was found that expanded intratumoral alpha and beta TCR counts tracked tumor mutation counts.

Time point indicated: sample taken at primary tumor resection. Here the sequenced sample was lung tumor tissue, taken at surgery. These receptors originate from a male donor with early-stage non-small cell lung cancer.

This clonotype is classed as medium-sized. This chain joins TRBV9 and TRBJ2-7; 9 bases line up with TRBD1. Germline V gene data show CDR1 as SGDLS and CDR2 as YYNGEE. CDR3 length equals 15 residues. V trimming: 0 bases; J trimming: 5 bases; junction bases outside the gene matches: 6. The CDR3 here is CASSVAGQGLDEQYF. The CDR3 DNA is TGTGCCAGCAGCGTAGCCGGACAGGGGTTGGACGAGCAGTACTTC.

The J gene is TRBJ2-3, the V gene TRBV6-2 or TRBV6-3; a weak D match, TRBD2 (5 bases). This CDR3 contains 15 residues. Germline-derived CDR1 and CDR2 are MNHEY and SVGEGT. V was cut by 6 bases and J by 2 bases, with 15 bases left in between. CDR3: CASRPRERFTDTQYF. CDR3 in DNA: TGTGCCAGCAGGCCAAGGGAGCGCTTCACAGATACGCAGTATTTT.

This clonotype was detected many times. This chain joins TRBV24-1 and TRBJ1-4; TRBD1 matches at 9 bases. Germline lookup yields CDR1 KGHDR and CDR2 SFDVKD. CDR3 length equals 15 residues. Trimming took 4 bases from V and 8 from J; bases not matched to a gene: 7. Written as DNA, the CDR3 is TGTGCCACCAGTGAAACCGGGACAGGGATGGAAAAACTGTTTTTT. Translating it yields CATSETGTGMEKLFF.

By frequency in the sample, this clonotype is medium-sized. This rearrangement joins TRBV7-9 to TRBJ2-5; TRBD1 is a possible D gene (6 bases). Germline CDR1 SEHNR, CDR2 FQNEAQ (reference sequence). This CDR3 contains 17 residues. Trimming removed 6 bases at V and 2 bases at J, with 22 bases between. This chain's CDR3 is CASSLLGQGWKQETQYF. The CDR3 nucleotides are TGTGCCAGCAGTCTCCTTGGGCAGGGGTGGAAGCAAGAGACCCAGTACTTC.

Ten or more counts support this clonotype. The V gene is TRBV5-1, the J gene TRBJ1-2, with a tentative D call TRBD1 (5 bases). Germline assignment: CDR1 SGHRS and CDR2 YFSETQ. The V and J ends lost 0 bases and 2 bases respectively, with 11 bases between them. This CDR3 has 15 amino acids. The CDR3 DNA reads as TGCGCCAGCAGCTTGGAGGCAGGGCGAAACTATGGCTACACCTTC. Its translation is CASSLEAGRNYGYTF.

This clonotype is medium-sized in the sample. This sequence joins TRBV7-2 and TRBJ2-7; 9 positions agree with TRBD1. This CDR3 has 14 amino acids. CDR1 is SGHTA, CDR2 FQGNSA, per germline. The ends lost 8 bases at V and 7 bases at J; junction bases unmatched: 12. The CDR3 is CASAAGTGSFEQYF. The CDR3 bases are TGTGCCAGCGCCGCTGGGACAGGGTCGTTTGAGCAGTACTTC.

This clonotype was counted ten times or more. This chain uses TRBV29-1 with TRBJ2-7; D is tentatively TRBD1 or TRBD2 (5 bases each). The V and J ends lost 6 bases and 3 bases respectively, with 12 bases between them. The CDR3 runs 12 residues. Germline V gene sequence: CDR1 SQVTM, CDR2 ANQGSEA. The CDR3 loop reads CSVGEGRYEQYF. Here the CDR3 DNA reads TGCAGCGTGGGGGAAGGTCGCTACGAGCAGTACTTC.

This clonotype was found once. The chain uses TRBV4-3 and TRBJ1-5; D call uncertain. The CDR3 runs 13 residues. Germline V CDR1 and CDR2: LGHNA, YSLEER. Trimming took 0 bases from V and 7 from J, leaving 7 bases between them. The CDR3 is CASSQDWRQPQHF. The CDR3 DNA is TGCGCCAGCAGCCAAGATTGGAGGCAGCCCCAGCATTTT.

This clonotype was detected ten times or more. V usage is TRBV6-6 and J usage is TRBJ2-1; the D gene is possibly TRBD2 (6 bases). The CDR3 is 16 residues long. V was trimmed by 2 bases and J by 7 bases, leaving 18 bases between them. Germline assignment: CDR1 MNHNY and CDR2 SVGAGI (reference sequence). CDR3 sequence: CASSYRGLTGRNEQFF. As DNA, the CDR3 is TGTGCCAGCAGTTACCGGGGACTGACGGGTCGAAATGAGCAGTTCTTC.

The chain couples TRBV20-1 to TRBJ2-2; D is unclear. The germline gives CDR1 DFQATT, CDR2 SNEGSKA (reference sequence). This CDR3 has 13 amino acids. V shed 4 bases and J shed 7 bases, with 13 bases lying between them. The CDR3 DNA reads as TGCAGTGCTACGGCCCCCCTTTACGGGGAGCTGTTTTTT. This gives the protein CSATAPLYGELFF.

By frequency in the sample, this clonotype is medium-sized. The V gene is TRBV29-1, the J gene TRBJ2-2, with 7 positions matching TRBD1. V lost 3 bases, J lost 1 base, and 2 bases stayed unmatched. CDR1 and CDR2 from the germline V gene are SQVTM and ANQGSEA. The CDR3 contains 14 residues. This chain's CDR3 is CSVDGQENTGELFF. In nucleotides, the CDR3 is TGCAGCGTTGACGGACAGGAGAACACCGGGGAGCTGTTTTTT.